Listed here are 10 T cell receptor beta chains from one sample, sequenced in a study of shared clonotypes between healthy human individuals (TCRdb year 2020). The protocol used for the library was the immunoSEQ multiplex PCR assay. Held by TCRdb, this immuneACCESS table contains in-frame sequences only and omits some clones. Under half of the omission traces to an unresolved V gene where checked; the cause of the rest is unknown. The sample profile shows under 1,100,000 clones; approximately 76% of them were found once. The ten largest clones represent approximately 1.5% of the sample. The sample taken for sequencing was memory CD4+ T cells sorted from blood. Read against the paper, the sample's cell subset or site label means: CD45RA-negative fraction. All receptors come from a young man in good health.

Only one count was recorded for this clone. This sequence joins TRBV27 and TRBJ2-1; D might be TRBD1 (6 bases). This CDR3 is 13 amino acids long. V was shortened by 3 bases and J by 8 bases, with 11 bases between the two germline ends. Germline CDR1 is MNHEY and CDR2 is SMNVEV (reference sequence). In DNA form, the CDR3 reads TGTGCCAGCAGTTTCCAGACAGGAGATGAGCAGTTCTTC. Amino acids: CASSFQTGDEQFF.

The chain is built from TRBV15 and TRBJ2-7; TRBD2 matches at 8 bases. This CDR3 region has 13 residues. V lost 0 bases and J lost 6; bases outside the gene matches: 1. Germline V CDR1 and CDR2: LNHNV, YYDKDF (reference sequence). The CDR3 DNA is TGTGCCACCAGCAGAGATCGGGAGGGCGAGCAGTACTTC. Amino acid sequence: CATSRDREGEQYF.

This clone occurred a few times. The sample has other DNA sequences that encode this CDR3 too. The rearrangement links TRBV5-6 to TRBJ1-6; D not resolved. CDR1 and CDR2 (germline): SGHDT, YYEEEE. V dropped 1 base and J dropped 7 bases, with 6 bases sitting between them. This CDR3 has 13 residues. For the CDR3, the DNA is TGTGCCAGCAGCTTGACGGGAAATTCACCCCTCCACTTT. It is translated as CASSLTGNSPLHF. Full variable domain (missing parts from reference TRBV5-6 and TRBJ1-6): DAGVTQSPTHLIKTRGQQVTLRCSPKSGHDTVSWYQQALGQGPQFIFQYYEEEERQRGNFPDRFSGHQFPNYSSELNVNALLLGDSALYLCASSLTGNSPLHFGNGTRLTVT.

The V gene is TRBV5-8, the J gene TRBJ2-7; 7 bases agree with TRBD1. V shed 5 bases, J shed 7 bases, and the junction held 18 bases outside the gene matches. Germline loops: CDR1 SGHTS, CDR2 YDEGEE. CDR3 length: 16 amino acids. This chain's CDR3 is CASRPRPSGGWGEQYF. As DNA, the CDR3 is TGTGCCAGCAGGCCCCGTCCTTCAGGGGGATGGGGTGAGCAGTACTTC.

The chain employs TRBV2 and TRBJ2-3; 10 nucleotides match TRBD2. CDR1 SNHLY and CDR2 FYNNEI come from the germline V gene. The CDR3 runs 16 residues. J lost 3 bases, V lost 2 bases, and 5 bases had no gene match. The CDR3 nucleotides read TGTGCCAGCAGTGAAAGAGCGGGAGGGGTGACAGATACGCAGTATTTT. This codes for CASSERAGGVTDTQYF.

The chain links TRBV30 to TRBJ1-6; tentative D call: TRBD1 (5 bases). There are 14 residues in the CDR3. V lost 3 bases and J 7 bases, leaving 13 bases between the germline ends. Per germline, CDR1 GTSNPN and CDR2 SVGIG (reference sequence). As DNA, the CDR3 is TGTGCCTGGAGAGTCACGGGGCGGAATTCACCCCTCCACTTT. Translated, it gives CAWRVTGRNSPLHF.

The chain employs TRBV5-1 and TRBJ1-2; TRBD1 agrees at 11 bases. The CDR3 has 15 residues. Germline V gives CDR1 SGHRS, CDR2 YFSETQ. The V segment lost 4 bases and the J segment 0 bases; nucleotides outside the gene matches: 2. CDR3 region: CASSLGQGANYGYTF. The DNA for the CDR3 is TGCGCCAGCAGCCTGGGACAGGGGGCTAACTATGGCTACACCTTC.

The chain has TRBV15 and TRBJ2-5, with D perhaps matching TRBD2 (6 bases). CDR1 and CDR2 from the germline V gene are LNHNV and YYDKDF (reference sequence). This CDR3 region has 16 residues. Trimming left V 5 bases short and J 5 bases short, with 21 bases between. Here the CDR3 DNA reads TGTGCCACCAGCCACCGAGACGGGGTTGGAGGGGAGACCCAGTACTTC. Residues: CATSHRDGVGGETQYF.

The chain recombines TRBV5-6 with TRBJ2-3; 13 positions agree with TRBD2. Germline lookup yields CDR1 SGHDT and CDR2 YYEEEE. Trimming cost V 0 bases and J 4 bases; bases outside gene matches: 5. The CDR3 contains 17 residues. The CDR3 sequence: CASSLGTSGSRADTQYF. The CDR3 DNA reads as TGTGCCAGCAGCTTGGGGACTAGCGGGAGTCGGGCAGATACGCAGTATTTT.

The rearrangement uses TRBV19 and TRBJ2-7; D gene ambiguous. V lost 7 bases, J lost 2 bases, and 18 bases lay in between. Germline assignment: CDR1 LNHDA and CDR2 SQIVND (reference sequence). The length of the CDR3 is 15 residues. The CDR3 sequence is CASKSQYNKAYEQYF. The CDR3, as DNA: TGTGCCAGTAAATCGCAGTATAACAAGGCCTACGAGCAGTACTTC.